This T cell receptor (beta chain) was sequenced in a study of shared clonotypes between healthy human individuals. Across the study: Donors were two women and a few men aged 18 to 49.

Study findings and constraints: Sampling covered blood only; tissue repertoires likely differ. Researchers found naive subsets generally carried larger estimated richness than memory subsets.

Regarding this clone: Its target is unknown.

Sequencing was at deep level. Libraries were prepared by immunoSEQ multiplex PCR; TCRdb keeps only in-frame clonotypes and omits some of them. The sample records approximately 340,000 clones, about 74% being singletons. The CDR3 contains 12 residues. The germline CDR1 and CDR2 sequences are LNHDA and SQIVND (reference sequence). V lost 2 bases and J 7 bases, leaving 8 bases between the germline ends. The V call is TRBV19, the J call TRBJ1-2, with TRBD1 as a possible D gene (6 bases). Sequencing was performed on memory CD4+ T cells sorted from blood. Subset given: CD45RA-negative fraction. This receptor was obtained from a man aged 30 to 39 in good health. The CDR3 region is CASSIQGSGYTF. The DNA for the CDR3 is TGTGCCAGTAGTATACAGGGGAGTGGCTACACCTTC.